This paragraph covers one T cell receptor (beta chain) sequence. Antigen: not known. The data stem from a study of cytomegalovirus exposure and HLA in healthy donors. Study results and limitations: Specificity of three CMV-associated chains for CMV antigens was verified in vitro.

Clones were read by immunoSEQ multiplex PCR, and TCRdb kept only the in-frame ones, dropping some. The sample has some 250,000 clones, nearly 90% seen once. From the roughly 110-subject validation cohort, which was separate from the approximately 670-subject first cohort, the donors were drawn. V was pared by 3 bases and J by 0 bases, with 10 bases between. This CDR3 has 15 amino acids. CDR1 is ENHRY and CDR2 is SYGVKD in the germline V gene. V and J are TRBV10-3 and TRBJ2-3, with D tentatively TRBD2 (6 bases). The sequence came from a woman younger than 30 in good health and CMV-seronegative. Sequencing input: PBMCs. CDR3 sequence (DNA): TGTGCCATCAGTGATGCGGGGAGAAGCACAGATACGCAGTATTTT. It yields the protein CAISDAGRSTDTQYF.